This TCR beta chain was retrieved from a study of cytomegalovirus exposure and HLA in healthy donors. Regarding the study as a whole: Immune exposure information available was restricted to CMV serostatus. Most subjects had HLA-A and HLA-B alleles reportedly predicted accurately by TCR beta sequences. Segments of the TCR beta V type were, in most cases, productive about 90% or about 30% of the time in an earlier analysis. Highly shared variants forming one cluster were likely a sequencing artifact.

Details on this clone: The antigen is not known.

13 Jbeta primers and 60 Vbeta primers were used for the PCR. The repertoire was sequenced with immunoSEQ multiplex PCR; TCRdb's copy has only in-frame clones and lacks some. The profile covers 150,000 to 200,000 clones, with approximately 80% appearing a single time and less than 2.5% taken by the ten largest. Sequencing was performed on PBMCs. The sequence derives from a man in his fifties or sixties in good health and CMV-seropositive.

CDR3 amino acids: CASRQKWNTEAFF. CDR3 sequence (DNA): TGTGCCAGCAGACAAAAGTGGAACACTGAAGCTTTCTTT. J is TRBJ1-1 and V is TRBV6-5, with no clear D. The germline V and J ends were trimmed by 6 bases and 1 base, with 9 bases remaining between them. Germline loops: CDR1 MNHEY, CDR2 SVGAGI. The CDR3 runs 13 residues.